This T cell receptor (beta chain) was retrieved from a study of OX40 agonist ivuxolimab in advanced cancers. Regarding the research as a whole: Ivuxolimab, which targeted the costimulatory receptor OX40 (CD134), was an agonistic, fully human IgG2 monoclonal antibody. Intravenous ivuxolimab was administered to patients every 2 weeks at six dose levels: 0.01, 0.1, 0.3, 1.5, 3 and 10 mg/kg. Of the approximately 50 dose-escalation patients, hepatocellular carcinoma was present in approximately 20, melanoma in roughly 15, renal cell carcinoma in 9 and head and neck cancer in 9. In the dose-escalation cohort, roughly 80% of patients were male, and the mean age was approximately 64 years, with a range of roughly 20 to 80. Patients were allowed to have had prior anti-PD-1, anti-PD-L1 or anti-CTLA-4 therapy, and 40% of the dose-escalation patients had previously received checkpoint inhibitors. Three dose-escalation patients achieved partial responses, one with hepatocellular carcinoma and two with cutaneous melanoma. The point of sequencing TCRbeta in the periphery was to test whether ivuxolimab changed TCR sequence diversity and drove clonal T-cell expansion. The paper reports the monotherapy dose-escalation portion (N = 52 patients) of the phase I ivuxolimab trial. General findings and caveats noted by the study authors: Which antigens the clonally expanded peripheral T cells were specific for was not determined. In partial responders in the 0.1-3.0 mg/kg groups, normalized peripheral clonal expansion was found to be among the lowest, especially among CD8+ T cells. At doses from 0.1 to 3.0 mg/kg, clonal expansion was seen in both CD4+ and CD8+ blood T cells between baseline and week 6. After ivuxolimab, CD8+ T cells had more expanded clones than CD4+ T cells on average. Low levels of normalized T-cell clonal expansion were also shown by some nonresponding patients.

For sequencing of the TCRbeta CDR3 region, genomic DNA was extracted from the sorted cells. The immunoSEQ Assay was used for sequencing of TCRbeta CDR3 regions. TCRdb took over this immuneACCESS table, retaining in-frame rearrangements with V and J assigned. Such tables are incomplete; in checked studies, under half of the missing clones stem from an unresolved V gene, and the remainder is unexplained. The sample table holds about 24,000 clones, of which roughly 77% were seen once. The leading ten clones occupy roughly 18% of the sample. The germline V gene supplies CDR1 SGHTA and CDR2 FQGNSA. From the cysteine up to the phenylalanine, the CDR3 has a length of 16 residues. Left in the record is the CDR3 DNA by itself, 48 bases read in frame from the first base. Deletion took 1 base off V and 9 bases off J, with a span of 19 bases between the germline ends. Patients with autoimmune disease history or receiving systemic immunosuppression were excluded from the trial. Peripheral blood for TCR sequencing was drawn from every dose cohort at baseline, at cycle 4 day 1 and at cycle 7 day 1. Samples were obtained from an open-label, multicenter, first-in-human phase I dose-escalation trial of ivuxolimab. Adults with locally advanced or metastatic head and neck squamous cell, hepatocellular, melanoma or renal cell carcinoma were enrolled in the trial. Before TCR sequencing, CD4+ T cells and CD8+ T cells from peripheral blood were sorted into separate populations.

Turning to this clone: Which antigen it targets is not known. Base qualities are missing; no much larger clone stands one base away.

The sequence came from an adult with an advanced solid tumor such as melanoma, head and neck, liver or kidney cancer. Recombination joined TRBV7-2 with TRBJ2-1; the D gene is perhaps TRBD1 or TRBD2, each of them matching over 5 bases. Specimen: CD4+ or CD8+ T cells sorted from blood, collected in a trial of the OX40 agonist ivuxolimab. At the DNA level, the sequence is TGTGCCAGCAGCTTAGGGGGGACCGGAGCCCTTGGTGAGCAGTTCTTC. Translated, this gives CASSLGGTGALGEQFF.